A selection of T cell receptor beta chains follows, all from one sample in a study of blood T cell repertoires in COVID-19. Data came from immunoSEQ multiplex PCR; TCRdb stores just in-frame clones and leaves some out. Of 250,000 to 400,000 clones listed, approximately 89% are singletons. The source material was peripheral blood. These receptors originate from a woman between 25 and 40 years old with COVID-19, enrolled during active disease. The CDR3 runs from the conserved cysteine through the conserved F or W. D genes are given only for firm matches. For some rows the clone size is stated as once, few or many, or as a class when expanded; others skip it.

V gene: TRBV11-2
D gene: TRBD1
J gene: TRBJ1-1
clone size: NA
CDR3 DNA: TGTGCCAGCAGCCAGGGGACAGGGTGGAATACTGAAGCTTTCTTT
CDR3 protein: CASSQGTGWNTEAFF

V gene: TRBV7-9
D gene: TRBD1
J gene: TRBJ1-2
clone size: NA
CDR3 DNA: TGTGCCAGCAGTTCCTCGCGAAAAGGGACAGCCTATGGCTACACCTTC
CDR3 protein: CASSSSRKGTAYGYTF

V gene: TRBV6-5
D gene: TRBD1
J gene: TRBJ1-6
clone size: NA
CDR3 DNA: TGTGCCGGCTCGGACAGGCTCCAATCACCCCTCCACTTT
CDR3 protein: CAGSDRLQSPLHF

V gene: TRBV5-5
D gene: TRBD2
J gene: TRBJ2-2
clone size: NA
CDR3 DNA: TGTGCCAGCAGCTCTCCGGGACTAGCGGCGGCGAACACCGGGGAGCTGTTTTTT
CDR3 protein: CASSSPGLAAANTGELFF

V gene: TRBV5-4
D gene: TRBD1
J gene: TRBJ1-2
clone size: NA
CDR3 DNA: TGTGCCAGCAGCGGCGGGACAGAACTCTATGGCTACACCTTC
CDR3 protein: CASSGGTELYGYTF

V gene: TRBV4-2
D gene: NA
J gene: TRBJ1-1
clone size: NA
CDR3 DNA: TGTGCCAGCAGCCTATTCGACATATCGAACACTGAAGCTTTCTTT
CDR3 protein: CASSLFDISNTEAFF

V gene: TRBV6-6
D gene: TRBD1
J gene: TRBJ2-5
clone size: once
CDR3 DNA: TGTGCCAGCAGTCAACCGGGACAGGGAATGCAAGAGACCCAGTACTTC
CDR3 protein: CASSQPGQGMQETQYF

V gene: TRBV3-1/TRBV3-2
D gene: NA
J gene: TRBJ2-6
clone size: NA
CDR3 DNA: TGTGCCAGCAGCCTTTACAGGGCCCCGAGCTCTGGGGCCAACGTCCTGACTTTC
CDR3 protein: CASSLYRAPSSGANVLTF

V gene: TRBV12-5
D gene: NA
J gene: TRBJ1-1
clone size: NA
CDR3 DNA: TGTGCTAGTGGTTTGCAGGGTACCACTGAAGCTTTCTTT
CDR3 protein: CASGLQGTTEAFF

V gene: TRBV5-1
D gene: NA
J gene: TRBJ2-5
clone size: NA
CDR3 DNA: TGCGCCAGCAGCAATCCCGGGGAGCAAGAGACCCAGTACTTC
CDR3 protein: CASSNPGEQETQYF

V gene: TRBV6-5
D gene: NA
J gene: TRBJ2-2
clone size: NA
CDR3 DNA: TGTGCCAGCAGCCCACAGGGCTCCGGGGAGCTGTTTTTT
CDR3 protein: CASSPQGSGELFF

V gene: TRBV18
D gene: NA
J gene: TRBJ2-4
clone size: few
CDR3 DNA: TGTGCCAGCTCGGGGACAAGGAACATTCAGTACTTC
CDR3 protein: CASSGTRNIQYF

V gene: TRBV7-3
D gene: NA
J gene: TRBJ2-2
clone size: NA
CDR3 DNA: TGTGCCAGCTCACCACGGGTTTGGACCGGGGAGCTGTTTTTT
CDR3 protein: CASSPRVWTGELFF

V gene: TRBV5-6
D gene: NA
J gene: TRBJ2-7
clone size: NA
CDR3 DNA: TGTGCCAGCAGCTTGGGGGGGCTTACCTACGAGCAGTACTTC
CDR3 protein: CASSLGGLTYEQYF

V gene: TRBV10-1
D gene: TRBD2
J gene: TRBJ2-3
clone size: NA
CDR3 DNA: TGCGCCAGCACCCGCGGGGGAGGCAGTGGAGGCACAGATACGCAGTATTTT
CDR3 protein: CASTRGGGSGGTDTQYF

V gene: TRBV7-9
D gene: NA
J gene: TRBJ1-5
clone size: once
CDR3 DNA: TGTGCCAGCAGCTTTTCAGGGAATCAGCCCCAGCATTTT
CDR3 protein: CASSFSGNQPQHF

V gene: TRBV6-5
D gene: NA
J gene: TRBJ1-1
clone size: once
CDR3 DNA: TGTGCCAGCAGGAGGACTAACACTGAAGCTTTCTTT
CDR3 protein: CASRRTNTEAFF

V gene: TRBV28
D gene: NA
J gene: TRBJ1-5
clone size: few
CDR3 DNA: TGTGCCAGCAGCCGGGTGACAGGTTTCAGGTCTCAGCCCCAGCATTTT
CDR3 protein: CASSRVTGFRSQPQHF

V gene: TRBV6-2/TRBV6-3
D gene: NA
J gene: TRBJ1-1
clone size: few
CDR3 DNA: TGTGCCAGCAGTTACGGCCGGAGCACTGAAGCTTTCTTT
CDR3 protein: CASSYGRSTEAFF

V gene: TRBV12-5
D gene: NA
J gene: TRBJ2-1
clone size: once
CDR3 DNA: TGTGCTAGTGGTTTGGATCGGGGGGCGCACTACAATGAGCAGTTCTTC
CDR3 protein: CASGLDRGAHYNEQFF

V gene: TRBV6-6
D gene: NA
J gene: TRBJ1-6
clone size: NA
CDR3 DNA: TGTGCCAGCAGTCGACAACGCTCCGCAACAAGGAGCTCCTATAATTCACCCCTCCACTTT
CDR3 protein: CASSRQRSATRSSYNSPLHF

V gene: TRBV6-6
D gene: NA
J gene: TRBJ1-2
clone size: NA
CDR3 DNA: TGTGCCAGCAGTTACGGGCAGACCGGCTACACCTTC
CDR3 protein: CASSYGQTGYTF

V gene: TRBV6-4
D gene: NA
J gene: TRBJ2-1
clone size: once
CDR3 DNA: TGTGCCAGCAGTGTTTTGGAGGGCTCCGAGCAGTTCTTC
CDR3 protein: CASSVLEGSEQFF

V gene: TRBV24-1
D gene: NA
J gene: TRBJ2-1
clone size: NA
CDR3 DNA: TGTGCCACCAGTAGCCAGGATTACAATGAGCAGTTCTTC
CDR3 protein: CATSSQDYNEQFF

V gene: TRBV9
D gene: TRBD1
J gene: TRBJ1-2
clone size: NA
CDR3 DNA: TGTGCCAGCAGTAGGGGGACAGGGGTCTATGGCTACACCTTC
CDR3 protein: CASSRGTGVYGYTF

V gene: TRBV19
D gene: NA
J gene: TRBJ1-1
clone size: NA
CDR3 DNA: TGTGCCAGTAGGGGGCATGGGATTGCTGAAGCTTTCTTT
CDR3 protein: CASRGHGIAEAFF

V gene: TRBV14
D gene: TRBD1
J gene: TRBJ1-2
clone size: few
CDR3 DNA: TGTGCCAGCAGCCCTAAGGGGGCGCCGGAATATGGCTACACCTTC
CDR3 protein: CASSPKGAPEYGYTF

V gene: TRBV15
D gene: TRBD2
J gene: TRBJ2-1
clone size: NA
CDR3 DNA: TGTGCCACCAGCAGAGGGGTCGGCGGGGGGGCGTACAATGAGCAGTTCTTC
CDR3 protein: CATSRGVGGGAYNEQFF

V gene: TRBV3-1/TRBV3-2
D gene: TRBD2
J gene: TRBJ2-5
clone size: NA
CDR3 DNA: TGTGCCAGCAGCCAATGGTTTGTCGGGGGGGGCCTCCAAGAGACCCAGTACTTC
CDR3 protein: CASSQWFVGGGLQETQYF

V gene: TRBV7-9
D gene: TRBD2
J gene: TRBJ2-5
clone size: few
CDR3 DNA: TGTGCCAGCAGCCTGACTAGCGCCCTGGGGGAGACCCAGTACTTC
CDR3 protein: CASSLTSALGETQYF

V gene: TRBV11-3
D gene: NA
J gene: TRBJ2-3
clone size: NA
CDR3 DNA: TGTGCCAGCAGCTTCTTTCAGGGTGATACGCAGTATTTT
CDR3 protein: CASSFFQGDTQYF

V gene: TRBV5-6
D gene: TRBD1
J gene: TRBJ1-2
clone size: NA
CDR3 DNA: TGTGCCAGCAGCGAGGGGACAGGGGGCCCGGGCTATGGCTACACCTTC
CDR3 protein: CASSEGTGGPGYGYTF

V gene: TRBV5-6
D gene: NA
J gene: TRBJ2-5
clone size: NA
CDR3 DNA: TGTGCCAGCAGCTTGACAGGGATAGGGGAGACCCAGTACTTC
CDR3 protein: CASSLTGIGETQYF